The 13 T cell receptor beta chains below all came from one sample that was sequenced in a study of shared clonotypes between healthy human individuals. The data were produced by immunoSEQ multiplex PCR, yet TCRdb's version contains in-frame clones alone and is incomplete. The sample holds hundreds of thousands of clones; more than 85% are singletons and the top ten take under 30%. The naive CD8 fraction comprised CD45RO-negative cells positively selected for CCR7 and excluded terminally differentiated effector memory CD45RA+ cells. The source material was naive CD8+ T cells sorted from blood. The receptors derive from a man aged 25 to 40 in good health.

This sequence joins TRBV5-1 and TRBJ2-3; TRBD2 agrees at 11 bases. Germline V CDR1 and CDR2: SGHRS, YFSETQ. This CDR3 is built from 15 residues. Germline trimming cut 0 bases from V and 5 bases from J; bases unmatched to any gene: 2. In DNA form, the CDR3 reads TGCGCCAGCAGCTTGGGACTAGCGGGGAAAGATACGCAGTATTTT. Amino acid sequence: CASSLGLAGKDTQYF.

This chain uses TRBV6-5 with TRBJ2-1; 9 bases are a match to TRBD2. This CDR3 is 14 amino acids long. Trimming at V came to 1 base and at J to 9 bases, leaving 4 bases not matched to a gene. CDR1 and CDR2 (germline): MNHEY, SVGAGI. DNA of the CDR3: TGTGCCAGCAGTTACTTGGGACTAGCATTTGAGCAGTTCTTC. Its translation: CASSYLGLAFEQFF.

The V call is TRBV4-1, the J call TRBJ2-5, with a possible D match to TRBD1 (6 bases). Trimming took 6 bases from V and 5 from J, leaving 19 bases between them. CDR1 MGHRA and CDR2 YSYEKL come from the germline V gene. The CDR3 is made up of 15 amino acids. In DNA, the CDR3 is TGCGCCAGCAGACCAGGGGTTGTGAATTGGGAGACCCAGTACTTC. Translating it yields CASRPGVVNWETQYF.

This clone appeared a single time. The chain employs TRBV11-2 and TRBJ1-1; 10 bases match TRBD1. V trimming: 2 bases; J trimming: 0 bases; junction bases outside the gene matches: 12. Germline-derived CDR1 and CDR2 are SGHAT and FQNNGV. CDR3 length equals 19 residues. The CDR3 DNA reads TGTGCCAGCAGCTTATTTCTCCAGGACAGGGGGTGGGTGAACACTGAAGCTTTCTTT. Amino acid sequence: CASSLFLQDRGWVNTEAFF.

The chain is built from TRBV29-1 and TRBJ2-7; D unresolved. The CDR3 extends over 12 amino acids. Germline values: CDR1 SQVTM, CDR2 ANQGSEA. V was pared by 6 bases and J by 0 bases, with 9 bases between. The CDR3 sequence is CSVQRSSYEQYF. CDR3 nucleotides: TGCAGCGTACAGAGGAGCTCCTACGAGCAGTACTTC.

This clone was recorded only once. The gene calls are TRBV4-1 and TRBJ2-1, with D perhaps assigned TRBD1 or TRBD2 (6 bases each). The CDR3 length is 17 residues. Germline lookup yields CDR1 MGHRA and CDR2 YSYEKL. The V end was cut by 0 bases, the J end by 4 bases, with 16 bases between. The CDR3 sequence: CASSQEGEGGLYNEQFF. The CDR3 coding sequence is TGCGCCAGCAGCCAAGAAGGCGAAGGGGGGCTTTACAATGAGCAGTTCTTC.

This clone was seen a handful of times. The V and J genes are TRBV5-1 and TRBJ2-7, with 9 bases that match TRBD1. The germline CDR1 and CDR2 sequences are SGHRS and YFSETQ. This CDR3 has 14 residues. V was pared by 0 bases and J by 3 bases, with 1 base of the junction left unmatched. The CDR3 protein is CASSLEDRGYEQYF. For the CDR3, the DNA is TGCGCCAGCAGCTTGGAGGACAGGGGCTACGAGCAGTACTTC.

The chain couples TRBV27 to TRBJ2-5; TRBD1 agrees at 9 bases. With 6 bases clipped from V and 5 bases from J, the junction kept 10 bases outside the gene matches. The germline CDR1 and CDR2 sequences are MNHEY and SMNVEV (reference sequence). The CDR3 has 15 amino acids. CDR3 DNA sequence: TGTGCCAGCAGGGGAATACAGGGGGCGGGCGAGACCCAGTACTTC. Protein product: CASRGIQGAGETQYF.

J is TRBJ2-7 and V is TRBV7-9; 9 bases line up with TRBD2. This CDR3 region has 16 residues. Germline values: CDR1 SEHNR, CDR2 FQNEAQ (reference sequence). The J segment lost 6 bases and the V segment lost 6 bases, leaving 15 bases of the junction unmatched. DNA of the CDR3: TGTGCCAGCAGTTACCTGGGTGAGCGGGAGGATGGCGAGCAGTACTTC. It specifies CASSYLGEREDGEQYF.

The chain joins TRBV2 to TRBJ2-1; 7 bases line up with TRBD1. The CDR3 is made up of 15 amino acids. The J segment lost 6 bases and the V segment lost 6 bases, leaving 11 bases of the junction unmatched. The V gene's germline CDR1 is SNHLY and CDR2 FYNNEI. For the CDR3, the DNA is TGTGCCAGCAGCAAAGGGCAGGACAGGCCCAATGAGCAGTTCTTC. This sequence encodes CASSKGQDRPNEQFF.

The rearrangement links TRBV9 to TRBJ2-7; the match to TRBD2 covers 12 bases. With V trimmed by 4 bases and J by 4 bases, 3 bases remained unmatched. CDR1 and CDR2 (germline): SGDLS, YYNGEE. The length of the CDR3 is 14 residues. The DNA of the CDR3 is TGTGCCAGCAGCACCCTAGCGGGGGGGTACGAGCAGTACTTC. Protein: CASSTLAGGYEQYF.

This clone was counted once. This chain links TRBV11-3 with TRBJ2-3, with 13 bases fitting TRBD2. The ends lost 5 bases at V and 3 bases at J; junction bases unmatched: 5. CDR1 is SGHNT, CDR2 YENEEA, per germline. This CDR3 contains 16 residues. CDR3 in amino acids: CASSMPGLAGTDTQYF. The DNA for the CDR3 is TGTGCCAGCAGCATGCCGGGACTAGCGGGGACAGATACGCAGTATTTT.

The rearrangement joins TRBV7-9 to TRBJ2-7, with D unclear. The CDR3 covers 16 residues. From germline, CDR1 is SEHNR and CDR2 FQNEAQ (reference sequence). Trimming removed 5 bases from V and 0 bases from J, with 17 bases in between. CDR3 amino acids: CASSPIEDEFSYEQYF. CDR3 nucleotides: TGTGCCAGCAGCCCTATCGAGGACGAATTCTCCTACGAGCAGTACTTC.